Ten or more counts support the clone carrying this TCR beta chain. Its target is unknown. This entry belongs to a study of T cells in Graves' hyperthyroidism and ophthalmopathy. Background on the study: The blood sample was taken at first diagnosis, before treatment began.

In germline, CDR1 is KGHSH, CDR2 LQKENI. The CDR3 totals 15 residues. V lost 6 bases and J lost 0, with 9 bases in between. Fresh peripheral blood, around 11 ml of it, supplied the PBMCs. Regions amplified from RNA transcripts were the TCR beta CDR3 regions. An initial round of RT-PCR targeting the TCR CDR3 relied on the HTBI primer set. TCRdb analysed the multiplex PCR reads with MiXCR anew, one entry per CDR3 protein. The table has 400,000 to 500,000 distinct CDR3 sequences, around an eighth seen once. Whole-study findings and limits: Median prediction lead before ophthalmopathy onset was around 7 months with the model. Ophthalmopathy stood apart from stable hyperthyroidism in a 13 V-J model.

Input material: blood. The sequence came from a woman in her late teens or twenties with Graves' hyperthyroidism. The chain couples TRBV18 to TRBJ1-6; perhaps TRBD1 as D (6 bases). The CDR3 here is CASSLDSSYNSPLHF. DNA of the CDR3: TGTGCCAGCTCGCTGGACAGCTCCTATAATTCACCCCTCCACTTT.